This record concerns one T cell receptor (beta chain) sequence. Its cognate antigen is unknown. Trimming shortened V by 3 bases and J by 1 base, and 6 bases separated the two germline ends. The CDR3 runs 13 residues. Germline lookup yields CDR1 SNHLY and CDR2 FYNNEI. Amplification used 60 Vbeta primers and 13 Jbeta primers. Profiling relied on immunoSEQ multiplex PCR, and the TCRdb table lists in-frame clones only, not all of them. The data contain some 120,000 clones, about 81% of them seen just once; the ten biggest clones take up around 0.99%. These data originate in a study of cytomegalovirus exposure and HLA in healthy donors. Overall study findings and caveats: Researchers left out some V segments, among them TRBV6-2 and TRBV6-3, as indistinguishable. A link between a missense DCLRE1C variant and TCR beta V- and J-gene trimming emerged from a later analysis.

The specimen sequenced was PBMCs. This TCR came from a woman aged 25 to 39 in good health and CMV-seronegative. The rearrangement uses TRBV2 and TRBJ1-1; the D is unclear. The CDR3 reads CASSEAGNTEAFF. The CDR3 DNA follows: TGTGCCAGCAGTGAGGCAGGGAACACTGAAGCTTTCTTT. Drawing the rest from reference TRBV2 and TRBJ1-1, the complete variable domain is EPEVTQTPSHQVTQMGQEVILRCVPISNHLYFYWYRQILGQKVEFLVSFYNNEISEKSEIFDDQFSVERPDGSNFTLKIRSTKLEDSAMYFCASSEAGNTEAFFGQGTRLTVV.